A single sample gave rise to the 14 T cell receptor beta chains below, sequenced in a study of response to subunit inactivated influenza vaccine. One entry per CDR3 protein, called by TCRdb with MiXCR from the RT-PCR reads. The table includes 650,000 to 700,000 distinct CDR3 sequences, about 15% detected once. Here the sequenced sample was PBMCs from blood, taken roughly 12 days after vaccination. These receptors all come from a man between 50 and 59 years old who received an inactivated influenza vaccine.

V usage is TRBV6-8 and J usage is TRBJ2-4; D is uncertain. Germline V gene data show CDR1 as MNHGY and CDR2 as SAAAGT. Trimming shortened V by 4 bases and J by 1 base, and 20 bases separated the two germline ends. This CDR3 has 18 residues. The CDR3 protein is CASSCHFASLGAKNIQYF. For the CDR3, the DNA is TGTGCCAGCAGTTGTCATTTCGCCTCCCTGGGGGCCAAAAACATTCAGTACTTC.

This chain uses TRBV20-1 with TRBJ1-2; 9 nucleotides match TRBD1. Per germline, CDR1 DFQATT and CDR2 SNEGSKA (reference sequence). The CDR3 extends over 15 amino acids. Trimming at V came to 3 bases and at J to 2 bases, leaving 7 bases not matched to a gene. In DNA form, the CDR3 reads TGCAGTGCTAGGGATCCCGGACAGGGGAACTATGGCTACACCTTC. It codes for CSARDPGQGNYGYTF.

Concerning this clonotype: This may come from a read error, since a much larger clone is one base off. The chain uses TRBV2 and TRBJ2-7, with D unclear. V lost 6 bases to trimming and J lost 4 bases, with 4 bases between them. Germline V gene sequence: CDR1 SNHLY, CDR2 FYNNEI. The CDR3 length is 10 residues. CDR3 amino acids: CASREYEQYF. The CDR3 DNA is TGTGCCAGCAGGGAATACGAGCAGTACTTC.

V is TRBV28 and J is TRBJ1-4; D gene ambiguous. V gave up 5 bases and J gave up 0 bases, with 16 bases separating them. Germline CDR1 and CDR2: MDHEN and SYDVKM. The CDR3 has 17 amino acids. In DNA form, the CDR3 reads TGTGCCAGCAGTGGAGGGAAAGGCCGCGCAACTAATGAAAAACTGTTTTTT. It codes for CASSGGKGRATNEKLFF.

In its sample, this clonotype was seen a few times. This chain connects TRBV10-3 to TRBJ2-5; TRBD2 matches 9 bases. The CDR3 contains 13 residues. Germline-derived CDR1 and CDR2 are ENHRY and SYGVKD. After removal of 9 bases from V and 3 bases from J, the junction contained 5 bases not matched to a gene. This CDR3 is CAIGTSSEETQYF. The CDR3 coding sequence is TGTGCCATAGGGACTAGCTCAGAAGAGACCCAGTACTTC.

The sample holds many counts of this clonotype. The CDR3, as DNA: TGTGCCAGCAGGGGGTTTAATGAGCAGTTCTTC. Encoded protein: CASRGFNEQFF. This chain uses TRBV7-2 with TRBJ2-1, with D hard to call. Germline assignment: CDR1 SGHTA and CDR2 FQGNSA. V gave up 6 bases and J gave up 7 bases, with 7 bases separating them. The CDR3 contains 11 residues.

The CDR3 reads CASTMTTDPSNYGYTF. Written as DNA, the CDR3 is TGTGCCAGCACCATGACGACAGACCCTTCTAACTATGGCTACACCTTC. The chain recombines TRBV21-1 with TRBJ1-2; the D segment call TRBD1 is taken from the table without a DNA check. TRBV21-1 is an annotated pseudogene. The CDR3 covers 16 residues.

This clonotype was detected only a few times. As DNA, the CDR3 is TGCAGTGTTGTTAGGGCGGGGGAAAACACAGATACGCAGTATTTT. Encoded protein: CSVVRAGENTDTQYF. The chain joins TRBV20-1 to TRBJ2-3; 7 positions agree with TRBD2. Trimming took 7 bases from V and 2 from J; bases not matched to a gene: 12. The CDR3 totals 15 residues. Per germline, CDR1 DFQATT and CDR2 SNEGSKA (reference sequence).

The V gene is TRBV3-1, the J gene TRBJ2-4, with D uncertain. CDR1 and CDR2 (germline): LGHDT, YNNKEL (reference sequence). The CDR3 is made up of 16 amino acids. Deletions cut 2 bases from V and 0 bases from J, with 11 bases between. The CDR3 here is CASSQSSLQAKNIQYF. The CDR3 nucleotides are TGTGCCAGCAGCCAATCGTCACTCCAAGCCAAAAACATTCAGTACTTC.

The chain links TRBV5-1 to TRBJ1-4; D possibly corresponds to TRBD1 (5 bases). The V gene lost 1 base and the J gene lost 8 bases, with 18 bases spanning the gap. Germline V gene sequence: CDR1 SGHRS, CDR2 YFSETQ. The CDR3 consists of 16 residues. The CDR3 DNA follows: TGCGCCAGCAGCTTGATTCCAGGGCCCCGAGGGGAAAAACTGTTTTTT. Protein sequence: CASSLIPGPRGEKLFF.

This chain links TRBV5-1 with TRBJ2-1, with D maybe TRBD2 (11 bases). Trimming removed 4 bases at V and 8 bases at J, with 31 bases between. The germline V gene has CDR1 SGHRS and CDR2 YFSETQ. The CDR3 covers 19 residues. As DNA, the CDR3 is TGCGCCAGCAGCGAAGGGACAGGGGTTTCTAGCGGGAGGCACTATGAGCAGTTCTTC. It translates to CASSEGTGVSSGRHYEQFF.

This clonotype was observed a few times. This chain connects TRBV6-1 to TRBJ1-6; D may be TRBD1 (6 bases). This CDR3 region has 14 residues. The V gene lost 5 bases and the J gene lost 3 bases, with 8 bases spanning the gap. Germline values: CDR1 MNHNS, CDR2 SASEGT. The CDR3: CASSPGHYNSPLHF. The CDR3 DNA sequence: TGTGCCAGCAGTCCGGGACACTATAATTCACCCCTCCACTTT.

This clonotype was seen many times. The V gene is TRBV9, the J gene TRBJ2-1; D perhaps matches TRBD2 (6 bases). The germline gives CDR1 SGDLS, CDR2 YYNGEE. This CDR3 comprises 14 residues. Trimming left V 2 bases short and J 5 bases short, with 11 bases between. CDR3 protein: CASSVGGRNNEQFF. CDR3 sequence (DNA): TGTGCCAGCAGCGTGGGGGGAAGAAACAATGAGCAGTTCTTC.

The rearrangement joins TRBV5-1 to TRBJ1-2; TRBD1 is a possible D gene (5 bases). Looked up from germline, CDR1 is SGHRS and CDR2 is YFSETQ. The V and J ends lost 7 bases and 0 bases respectively, with 13 bases between them. The CDR3 loop spans 14 amino acids. The CDR3 region is CASGQGTANYGYTF. CDR3 nucleotide sequence: TGCGCCAGCGGACAAGGGACGGCTAACTATGGCTACACCTTC. The whole variable domain, remainder taken from reference TRBV5-1 and TRBJ1-2, is KAGVTQTPRYLIKTRGQQVTLSCSPISGHRSVSWYQQTPGQGLQFLFEYFSETQRNKGNFPGRFSGRQFSNSRSEMNVSTLELGDSALYLCASGQGTANYGYTFGSGTRLTVV.